The rows below give T cell receptor beta chains drawn from one sample of a study of blood T cell repertoires in COVID-19. Clones were read by immunoSEQ multiplex PCR, and TCRdb kept only the in-frame ones, dropping some. The data contain under 200,000 clones, around four fifths of them singletons. Sample: peripheral blood. The receptors originated from an elderly woman with COVID-19, enrolled during active disease. The CDR3 runs from the conserved cysteine through the conserved F or W. D genes are given only for firm matches. Clone sizes are given selectively: once, few, many, or a class where the clone is expanded.

J: TRBJ1-2
V: TRBV6-5
size: -
D: -
DNA: TGTGCCAGCAGTTACCCGAGGGCGAGATATGGCTACACCTTC
CDR3: CASSYPRARYGYTF

J: TRBJ2-7
V: TRBV5-4
size: -
D: TRBD1
DNA: TGTGCCAGCAGCCCTGGCGGGGGACAGGGTTACGAGCAGTACTTC
CDR3: CASSPGGGQGYEQYF

J: TRBJ2-3
V: TRBV18
size: few
D: TRBD2
DNA: TGTGCCAGCTCACCCGCGCGGGGGGTTACAGATACGCAGTATTTT
CDR3: CASSPARGVTDTQYF

J: TRBJ2-1
V: TRBV3-1/TRBV3-2
size: -
D: -
DNA: TGTGCCAGCAGCCCGCAACTAGCAGGCGAGCAGTTCTTC
CDR3: CASSPQLAGEQFF

J: TRBJ2-7
V: TRBV6-4
size: few
D: TRBD1
DNA: TGTGCCAGCAGTGACTGGAGCCGGGACAGGGCACAGGTCGACGAGCAGTACTTC
CDR3: CASSDWSRDRAQVDEQYF

J: TRBJ2-1
V: TRBV11-2
size: -
D: TRBD2
DNA: TGTGCCAGCAGCTTAGTGTCTAGCGGGAGCTATAACAATGAGCAGTTCTTC
CDR3: CASSLVSSGSYNNEQFF

J: TRBJ1-2
V: TRBV6-5
size: -
D: -
DNA: TGTGCCAGCACATCCCGGAGCCACTATGGCTACACCTTC
CDR3: CASTSRSHYGYTF

J: TRBJ1-2
V: TRBV6-2/TRBV6-3
size: -
D: -
DNA: TGTGCCAGCAGTTACTCTGGGACTGATGGCTACACCTTC
CDR3: CASSYSGTDGYTF

J: TRBJ2-2
V: TRBV14
size: -
D: TRBD1
DNA: TGTGCCAGCAGCAGGGACAGGGGAGCCGGGGAGCTGTTTTTT
CDR3: CASSRDRGAGELFF

J: TRBJ2-2
V: TRBV5-5
size: -
D: TRBD1
DNA: TGTGCCAGCAGCTTTTTAGGGACAGAGACCGGGGAGCTGTTTTTT
CDR3: CASSFLGTETGELFF

J: TRBJ1-2
V: TRBV12-5
size: -
D: TRBD1
DNA: TGTGCTAGTGGTGAGGGGGCGGTATATGGCTACACCTTC
CDR3: CASGEGAVYGYTF

J: TRBJ1-1
V: TRBV18
size: -
D: -
DNA: TGTGCCAGCTCACCCAGCGTCGGACTGGACACTGAAGCTTTCTTT
CDR3: CASSPSVGLDTEAFF

J: TRBJ1-6
V: TRBV5-1
size: -
D: TRBD1
DNA: TGCGCCAGCACCATCACCGGGACAGGCAATTCACCCCTCCACTTT
CDR3: CASTITGTGNSPLHF

J: TRBJ2-7
V: TRBV15
size: few
D: -
DNA: TGTGCCACCAGTGGGGAATACCGGGACACCGGATACGAGCAGTACTTC
CDR3: CATSGEYRDTGYEQYF

J: TRBJ1-1
V: TRBV2
size: -
D: TRBD1
DNA: TGTGCCAGTAACCGGGACAGGGGGGTTGAAGCTTTCTTT
CDR3: CASNRDRGVEAFF

J: TRBJ1-4
V: TRBV28
size: -
D: -
DNA: TGTGCCAGCGCCCCCGGGAGTGAAAAACTGTTTTTT
CDR3: CASAPGSEKLFF

J: TRBJ2-7
V: TRBV6-5
size: -
D: -
DNA: TGTGCCAGCAGGAAAACACCGGGAAACCCTACGGAGCAGTACTTC
CDR3: CASRKTPGNPTEQYF

J: TRBJ1-6
V: TRBV6-6
size: -
D: -
DNA: TGTGCCAGCCAGACAGTTGATAATTCACCCCTCCACTTT
CDR3: CASQTVDNSPLHF

J: TRBJ2-5
V: TRBV28
size: -
D: -
DNA: TGTGCCAGCAGTTTGCCCCCCTCCTTGGGGCGCACCCAGTACTTC
CDR3: CASSLPPSLGRTQYF

J: TRBJ2-1
V: TRBV19
size: -
D: TRBD1
DNA: TGTGCCAGTAGTCTCACAGGGGCTCCCTACAATGAGCAGTTCTTC
CDR3: CASSLTGAPYNEQFF

J: TRBJ2-1
V: TRBV4-1
size: -
D: -
DNA: TGCGCCAGCAGCCCCCAGCTAGCCTTGGGTTACAATGAGCAGTTCTTC
CDR3: CASSPQLALGYNEQFF

J: TRBJ2-6
V: TRBV24-1
size: -
D: -
DNA: TGTGCCACGTCCGCAGGAGGGGGGGCCAACGTCCTGACTTTC
CDR3: CATSAGGGANVLTF

J: TRBJ1-2
V: TRBV3-1/TRBV3-2
size: -
D: TRBD1
DNA: TGTGCCAGCAGCCAAGCCATTAGTAATTTGGGGACAGGGGGCTCTGGCTACACCTTC
CDR3: CASSQAISNLGTGGSGYTF

J: TRBJ1-5
V: TRBV15
size: -
D: -
DNA: TGTGCCACCAGCAGAGTAGCAGGGAGGAATCAGCCCCAGCATTTT
CDR3: CATSRVAGRNQPQHF

J: TRBJ2-7
V: TRBV15
size: -
D: -
DNA: TGTGCCACCAGCAGAGATCGAGGTGTTAGGATCGGGACCTACGAGCAGTACTTC
CDR3: CATSRDRGVRIGTYEQYF

J: TRBJ1-2
V: TRBV6-1
size: -
D: TRBD1
DNA: TGTGCCAGCAGTGAAGGACAGGGGGCGTCTACCTCCTATGGCTACACCTTC
CDR3: CASSEGQGASTSYGYTF

J: TRBJ1-2
V: TRBV19
size: -
D: -
DNA: TGTGCCAGTAGTATAGGGGGTCAGGGATGGAGCGGCTACACCTTC
CDR3: CASSIGGQGWSGYTF

J: TRBJ1-1
V: TRBV27
size: -
D: -
DNA: TGTGCCAGCAGTCTGGTACAGGGGAACACTGAAGCTTTCTTT
CDR3: CASSLVQGNTEAFF

J: TRBJ1-6
V: TRBV6-5
size: -
D: -
DNA: TGTGCCAGCAGCCCGACTGTAGGTAATTCACCCCTCCACTTT
CDR3: CASSPTVGNSPLHF

J: TRBJ1-2
V: TRBV7-9
size: -
D: TRBD1
DNA: TGTGCCAGCCGTGAACAGGGGGAACGCTACACCTTC
CDR3: CASREQGERYTF

J: TRBJ1-2
V: TRBV19
size: -
D: -
DNA: TGTGCCAGTAATCGAGGTTCCAACTATGGCTACACCTTC
CDR3: CASNRGSNYGYTF

J: TRBJ1-5
V: TRBV15
size: -
D: -
DNA: TGTGCCACCAGCAGAGATGGGGCAGCCCATCAGCCCCAGCATTTT
CDR3: CATSRDGAAHQPQHF

J: TRBJ2-7
V: TRBV6-5
size: -
D: TRBD1
DNA: TGTGCCAGTTGGACAGGGGAGCGCACCTACGAGCAGTACTTC
CDR3: CASWTGERTYEQYF

J: TRBJ1-2
V: TRBV11-2
size: -
D: TRBD1
DNA: TGTGCCAGCAGCTCTCCCGGGACAGGGAATGGCTACACCTTC
CDR3: CASSSPGTGNGYTF

J: TRBJ1-5
V: TRBV2
size: -
D: -
DNA: TGTGCCAGCAGTGATAGCACAGGGAAAGGGCATTTT
CDR3: CASSDSTGKGHF

J: TRBJ1-6
V: TRBV21-1
size: -
D: -
DNA: TGTGCCAGCAGTAGAAGATGGGGGGACAGTGGCTATAATTCACCCCTCCACTTT
CDR3: CASSRRWGDSGYNSPLHF

J: TRBJ1-1
V: TRBV6-5
size: -
D: -
DNA: TGTGCCAGCAAACAGGGGAACACTGAAGCTTTCTTT
CDR3: CASKQGNTEAFF

J: TRBJ1-6
V: TRBV2
size: -
D: -
DNA: TGTGCCAGCAGTCAAATCCAGGGGAAGGCTTCACCCCTCCACTTT
CDR3: CASSQIQGKASPLHF

J: TRBJ2-5
V: TRBV19
size: -
D: -
DNA: TGTGCCAGTAGTTTCCAGGTCGTCGGAGGGACCCAGTACTTC
CDR3: CASSFQVVGGTQYF

J: TRBJ1-5
V: TRBV19
size: -
D: TRBD1
DNA: TGTGCCAGTAGTTCGGGGACAGGGGGCGGCCAGCCCCAGCATTTT
CDR3: CASSSGTGGGQPQHF

J: TRBJ2-3
V: TRBV24-1
size: -
D: TRBD2
DNA: TGTGCCACCAGTACGACCGGGACTAACACAGATACGCAGTATTTT
CDR3: CATSTTGTNTDTQYF

J: TRBJ2-3
V: TRBV5-1
size: few
D: TRBD1
DNA: TGCGCCAGCAGCTCCTACCCCCCGGGACAGGTCACAGATACGCAGTATTTT
CDR3: CASSSYPPGQVTDTQYF

J: TRBJ1-2
V: TRBV5-1
size: -
D: -
DNA: TGCGCCAGCAGCGCCCAGACCGGGGGGTATGGAGGCTACACCTTC
CDR3: CASSAQTGGYGGYTF

J: TRBJ1-5
V: TRBV2
size: once
D: -
DNA: TGTGCCAGCAGTGTAGGCAGGGGCAGTCAGCCCCAGCATTTT
CDR3: CASSVGRGSQPQHF

J: TRBJ2-6
V: TRBV6-4
size: -
D: -
DNA: TGTGCCAGCAGTGCCACCGCTGGTACACCTGGGGCCAACGTCCTGACTTTC
CDR3: CASSATAGTPGANVLTF

J: TRBJ2-3
V: TRBV9
size: -
D: -
DNA: TGTGCCAGCAGCGTAGGAAGGGACTGGGGCTATACGCAGTATTTT
CDR3: CASSVGRDWGYTQYF